Listed below are T cell receptor beta chains from one sample, sequenced in a study of OX40 agonist ivuxolimab in advanced cancers. The protocol was immunoSEQ multiplex PCR, while the TCRdb copy is restricted to in-frame clones and leaves out a portion. Among 50,000 to 60,000 clones listed, approximately 86% were seen once. The sample here was CD4+ or CD8+ T cells sorted from blood, taken in a trial of the OX40 agonist ivuxolimab. The receptors were sampled from an adult with an advanced solid tumor such as melanoma, head and neck, liver or kidney cancer. CDR3s include the opening cysteine and the closing phenylalanine or tryptophan. Each record gives: clone size, V gene, J gene, CDR3 length, CDR3 protein. Clone size is shown for a subset of rows, as once, few, many or a class of expanded clone.

abundance: once; v_gene: TRBV30; j_gene: TRBJ2-7; len: 16; CDR3aa: CAWSSPLAGVAYEQYF
abundance: NA; v_gene: TRBV9; j_gene: TRBJ1-1; len: 15; CDR3aa: CASSVVAASNTEAFF
abundance: NA; v_gene: TRBV6-5; j_gene: TRBJ2-5; len: 14; CDR3aa: CASSQATVEETQYF
abundance: NA; v_gene: TRBV6-5; j_gene: TRBJ1-5; len: 12; CDR3aa: CASSYLGQPQHF
abundance: NA; v_gene: TRBV15; j_gene: TRBJ2-7; len: 14; CDR3aa: CATSRDRVIYEQYF
abundance: NA; v_gene: TRBV19; j_gene: TRBJ1-5; len: 13; CDR3aa: CASSILRDQPQHF
abundance: NA; v_gene: TRBV14; j_gene: TRBJ2-3; len: 18; CDR3aa: CASSALGASGTYTDTQYF
abundance: NA; v_gene: TRBV7-2; j_gene: TRBJ1-2; len: 16; CDR3aa: CASSPRTGEQGDGYTF
abundance: NA; v_gene: TRBV18; j_gene: TRBJ1-1; len: 16; CDR3aa: CASSPSAEQGITEAFF
abundance: NA; v_gene: TRBV29-1; j_gene: TRBJ1-5; len: 15; CDR3aa: CSVGQGGSGNQPQHF
abundance: NA; v_gene: TRBV19; j_gene: TRBJ2-2; len: 16; CDR3aa: CASSLNQDMATGELFF
abundance: once; v_gene: TRBV5-6; j_gene: TRBJ2-7; len: 14; CDR3aa: CASSLGSADYEQYF
abundance: NA; v_gene: TRBV18; j_gene: TRBJ2-7; len: 16; CDR3aa: CASSPPGGTRSYEQYF
abundance: NA; v_gene: TRBV7-6; j_gene: TRBJ2-2; len: 14; CDR3aa: CASSLAVRFGELFF
abundance: NA; v_gene: TRBV9; j_gene: TRBJ1-4; len: 15; CDR3aa: CASSVFGGANEKLFF
abundance: once; v_gene: TRBV18; j_gene: TRBJ2-7; len: 16; CDR3aa: CASSPPSSGGTFEQYF